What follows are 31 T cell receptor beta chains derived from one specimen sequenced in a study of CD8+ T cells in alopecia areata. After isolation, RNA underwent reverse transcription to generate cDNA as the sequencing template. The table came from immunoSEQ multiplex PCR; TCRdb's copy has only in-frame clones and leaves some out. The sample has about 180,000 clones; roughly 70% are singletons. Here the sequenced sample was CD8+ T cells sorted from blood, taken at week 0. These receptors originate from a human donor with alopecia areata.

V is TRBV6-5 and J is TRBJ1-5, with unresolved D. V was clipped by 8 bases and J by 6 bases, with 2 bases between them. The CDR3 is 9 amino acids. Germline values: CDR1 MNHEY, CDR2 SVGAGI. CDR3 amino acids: CASGQPQHF. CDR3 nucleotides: TGTGCCAGCGGTCAGCCCCAGCATTTT.

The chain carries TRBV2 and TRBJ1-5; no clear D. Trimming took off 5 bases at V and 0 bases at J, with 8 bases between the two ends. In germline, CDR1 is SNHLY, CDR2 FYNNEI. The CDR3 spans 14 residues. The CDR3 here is CASSHTGSNQPQHF. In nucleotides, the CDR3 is TGTGCCAGCAGTCATACCGGTAGCAATCAGCCCCAGCATTTT.

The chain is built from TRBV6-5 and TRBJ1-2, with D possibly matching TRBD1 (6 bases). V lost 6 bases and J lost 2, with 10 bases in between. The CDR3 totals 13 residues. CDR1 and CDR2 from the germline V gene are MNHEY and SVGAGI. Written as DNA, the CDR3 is TGTGCCAGCAGACCGGGACAAAACTATGGCTACACCTTC. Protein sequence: CASRPGQNYGYTF.

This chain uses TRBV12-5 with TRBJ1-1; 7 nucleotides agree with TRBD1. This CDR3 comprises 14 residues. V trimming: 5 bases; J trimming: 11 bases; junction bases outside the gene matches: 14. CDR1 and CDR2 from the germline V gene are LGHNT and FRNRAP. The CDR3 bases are TGTGCTAGTGGTGCGGACAGGCGGACTGAGGGCGCTTTCTTT. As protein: CASGADRRTEGAFF.

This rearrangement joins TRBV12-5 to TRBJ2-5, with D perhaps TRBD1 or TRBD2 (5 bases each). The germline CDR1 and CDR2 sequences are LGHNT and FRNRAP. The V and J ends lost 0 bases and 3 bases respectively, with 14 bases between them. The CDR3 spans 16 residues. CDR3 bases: TGTGCTAGTGGTTTGGTATCGTCCCAGGGAGAAGAGACCCAGTACTTC. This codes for CASGLVSSQGEETQYF.

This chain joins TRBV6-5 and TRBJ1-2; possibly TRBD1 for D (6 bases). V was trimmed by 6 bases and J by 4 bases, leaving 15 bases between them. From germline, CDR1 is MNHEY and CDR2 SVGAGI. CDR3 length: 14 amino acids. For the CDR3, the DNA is TGTGCCAGCAGAAAGGACAGCGCGGTCTATGGCTACACCTTC. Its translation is CASRKDSAVYGYTF.

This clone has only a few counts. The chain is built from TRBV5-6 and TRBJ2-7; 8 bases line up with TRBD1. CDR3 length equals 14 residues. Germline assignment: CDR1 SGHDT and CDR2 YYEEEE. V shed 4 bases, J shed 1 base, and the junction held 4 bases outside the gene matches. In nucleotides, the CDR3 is TGTGCCAGCAGCCCGGACAGGGTTTCCTACGAGCAGTACTTC. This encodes CASSPDRVSYEQYF.

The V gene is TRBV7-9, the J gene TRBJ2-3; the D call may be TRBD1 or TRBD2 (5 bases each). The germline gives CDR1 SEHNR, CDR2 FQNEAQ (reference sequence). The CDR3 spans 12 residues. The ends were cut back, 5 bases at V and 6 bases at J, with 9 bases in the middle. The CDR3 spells CASSLEGDTQYF. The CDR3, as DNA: TGTGCCAGCAGCCTTGAGGGGGATACGCAGTATTTT.

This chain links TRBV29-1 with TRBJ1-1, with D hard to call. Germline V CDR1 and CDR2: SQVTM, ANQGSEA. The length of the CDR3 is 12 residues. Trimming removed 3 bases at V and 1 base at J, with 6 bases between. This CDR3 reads CSVDAGNTEAFF. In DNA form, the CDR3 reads TGCAGCGTTGATGCGGGGAACACTGAAGCTTTCTTT.

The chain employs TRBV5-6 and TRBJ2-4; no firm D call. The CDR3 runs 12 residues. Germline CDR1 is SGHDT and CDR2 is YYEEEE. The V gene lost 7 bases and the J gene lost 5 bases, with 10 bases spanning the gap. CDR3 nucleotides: TGTGCCAGCCATGAGTCAGAAAACATTCAGTACTTC. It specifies CASHESENIQYF.

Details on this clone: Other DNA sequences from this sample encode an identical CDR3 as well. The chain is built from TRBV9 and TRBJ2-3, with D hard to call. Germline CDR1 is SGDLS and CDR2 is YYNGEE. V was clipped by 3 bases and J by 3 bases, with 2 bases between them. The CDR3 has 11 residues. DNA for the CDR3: TGTGCCAGCAGCGCGACAGATACGCAGTATTTT. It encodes CASSATDTQYF. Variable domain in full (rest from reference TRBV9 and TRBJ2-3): DSGVTQTPKHLITATGQRVTLRCSPRSGDLSVYWYQQSLDQGLQFLIQYYNGEERAKGNILERFSAQQFPDLHSELNLSSLELGDSALYFCASSATDTQYFGPGTRLTVL.

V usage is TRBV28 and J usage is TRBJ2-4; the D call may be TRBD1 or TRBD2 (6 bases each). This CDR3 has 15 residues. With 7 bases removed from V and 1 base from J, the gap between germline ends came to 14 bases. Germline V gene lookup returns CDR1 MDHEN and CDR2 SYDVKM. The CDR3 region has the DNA TGTGCCAGCACCTTCGGAGGGGGGGCCAAAAACATTCAGTACTTC. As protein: CASTFGGGAKNIQYF.

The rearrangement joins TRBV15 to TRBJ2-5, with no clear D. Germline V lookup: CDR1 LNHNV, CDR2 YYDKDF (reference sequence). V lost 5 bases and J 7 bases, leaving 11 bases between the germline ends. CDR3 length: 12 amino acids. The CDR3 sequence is CATSYLLGTQYF. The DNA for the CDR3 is TGTGCCACCAGCTACCTCCTCGGGACCCAGTACTTC.

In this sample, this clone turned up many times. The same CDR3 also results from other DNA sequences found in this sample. CDR3 nucleotides: TGTGCCAGCAGTCGACCGTACAATGAGCAGTTCTTC. Amino acid sequence: CASSRPYNEQFF. The chain uses TRBV6-1 and TRBJ2-1, with no clear D. Germline CDR1 reads MNHNS; CDR2 reads SASEGT. Trimming removed 5 bases at V and 4 bases at J, with 6 bases between. The CDR3 is made up of 12 amino acids.

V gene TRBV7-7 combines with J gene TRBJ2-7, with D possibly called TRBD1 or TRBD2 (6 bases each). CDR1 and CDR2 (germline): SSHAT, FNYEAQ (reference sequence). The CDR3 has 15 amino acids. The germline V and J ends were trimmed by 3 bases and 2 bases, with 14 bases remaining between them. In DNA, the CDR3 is TGTGCCAGCAGCTTTGGGGCAGGGGAGGCCTACGAGCAGTACTTC. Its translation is CASSFGAGEAYEQYF.

CDR3 region: CASSDETANLYEQYF. The CDR3, as DNA: TGTGCCAGCAGTGATGAGACAGCGAACCTCTACGAGCAGTACTTC. V is TRBV6-1 and J is TRBJ2-7; a weak D match, TRBD1 (5 bases). Per the germline V gene, CDR1 is MNHNS and CDR2 is SASEGT. The CDR3 length is 15 residues. Between the trimmed V and J ends, which lost 3 bases and 3 bases, there was a span of 15 bases.

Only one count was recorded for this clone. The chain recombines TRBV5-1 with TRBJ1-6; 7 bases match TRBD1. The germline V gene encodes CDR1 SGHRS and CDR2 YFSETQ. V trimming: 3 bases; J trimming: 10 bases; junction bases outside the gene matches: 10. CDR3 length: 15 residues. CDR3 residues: CASSSSRGRNSPLHF. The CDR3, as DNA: TGCGCCAGCAGCTCGTCAAGGGGGCGTAACTCACCCCTCCACTTT.

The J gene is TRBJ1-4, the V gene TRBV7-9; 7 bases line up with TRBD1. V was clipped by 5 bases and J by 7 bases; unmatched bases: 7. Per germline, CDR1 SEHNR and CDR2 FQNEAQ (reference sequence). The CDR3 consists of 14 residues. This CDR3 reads CASSPGTEFEKLFF. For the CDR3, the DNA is TGTGCCAGCAGCCCCGGGACAGAGTTTGAAAAACTGTTTTTT.

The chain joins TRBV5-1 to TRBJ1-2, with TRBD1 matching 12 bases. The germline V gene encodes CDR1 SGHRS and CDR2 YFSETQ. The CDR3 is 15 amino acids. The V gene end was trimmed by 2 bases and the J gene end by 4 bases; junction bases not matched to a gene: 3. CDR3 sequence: CASSFGTGGGYGYTF. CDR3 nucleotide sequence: TGCGCCAGCAGCTTCGGGACAGGGGGCGGCTATGGCTACACCTTC.

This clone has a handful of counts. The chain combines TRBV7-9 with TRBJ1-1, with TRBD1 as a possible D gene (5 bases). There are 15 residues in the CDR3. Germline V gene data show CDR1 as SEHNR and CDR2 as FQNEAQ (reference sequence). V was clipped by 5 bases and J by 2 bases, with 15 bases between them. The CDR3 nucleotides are TGTGCCAGCAGCCTCCGACAGACTACTAACACTGAAGCTTTCTTT. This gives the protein CASSLRQTTNTEAFF.

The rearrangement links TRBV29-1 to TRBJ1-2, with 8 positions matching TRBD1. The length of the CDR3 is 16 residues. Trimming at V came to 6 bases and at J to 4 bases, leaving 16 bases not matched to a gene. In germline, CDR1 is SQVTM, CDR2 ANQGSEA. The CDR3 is CSVYGQTGVEGYGYTF. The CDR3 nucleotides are TGCAGCGTCTACGGCCAGACAGGGGTTGAAGGCTATGGCTACACCTTC.

Written as DNA, the CDR3 is TGCGCCAGCAGCTTGGCCGTTGCGGGGGAATACAATGAGCAGTTCTTC. It translates to CASSLAVAGEYNEQFF. The gene calls are TRBV5-1 and TRBJ2-1, with 7 bases that match TRBD2. The germline CDR1 and CDR2 sequences are SGHRS and YFSETQ. V lost 0 bases and J lost 4; bases outside the gene matches: 7. This CDR3 comprises 16 residues. The full variable domain, with the rest looked up from reference TRBV5-1 and TRBJ2-1, is KAGVTQTPRYLIKTRGQQVTLSCSPISGHRSVSWYQQTPGQGLQFLFEYFSETQRNKGNFPGRFSGRQFSNSRSEMNVSTLELGDSALYLCASSLAVAGEYNEQFFGPGTRLTVL.

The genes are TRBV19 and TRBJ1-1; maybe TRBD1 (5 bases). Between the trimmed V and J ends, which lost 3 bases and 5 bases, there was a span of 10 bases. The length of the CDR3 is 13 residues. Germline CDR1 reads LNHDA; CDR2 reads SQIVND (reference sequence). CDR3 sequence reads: CASSMWGKTEAFF. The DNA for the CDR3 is TGTGCCAGTAGTATGTGGGGGAAGACTGAAGCTTTCTTT.

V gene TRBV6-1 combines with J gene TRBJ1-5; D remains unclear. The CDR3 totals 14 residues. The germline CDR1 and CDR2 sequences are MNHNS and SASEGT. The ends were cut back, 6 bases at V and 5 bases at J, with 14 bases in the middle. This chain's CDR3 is CASRLESPYQPQHF. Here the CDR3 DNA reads TGTGCCAGCAGGCTAGAAAGTCCTTATCAGCCCCAGCATTTT.

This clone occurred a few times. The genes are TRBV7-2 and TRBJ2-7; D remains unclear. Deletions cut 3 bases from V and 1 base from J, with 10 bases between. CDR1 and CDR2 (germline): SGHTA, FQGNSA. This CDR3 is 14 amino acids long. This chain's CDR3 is CASSFLSSSYEQYF. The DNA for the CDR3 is TGTGCCAGCAGCTTCTTAAGTTCTTCCTACGAGCAGTACTTC.

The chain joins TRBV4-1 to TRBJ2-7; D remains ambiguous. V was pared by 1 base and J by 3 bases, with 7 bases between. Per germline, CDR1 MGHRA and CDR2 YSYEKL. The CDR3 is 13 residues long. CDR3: CASSQVLDYEQYF. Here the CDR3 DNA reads TGCGCCAGCAGCCAAGTCCTGGACTACGAGCAGTACTTC.

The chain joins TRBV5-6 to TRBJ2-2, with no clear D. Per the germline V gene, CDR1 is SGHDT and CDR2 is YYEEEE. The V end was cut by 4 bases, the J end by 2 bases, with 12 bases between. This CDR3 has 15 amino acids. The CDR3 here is CASSPDVANTGELFF. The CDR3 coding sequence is TGTGCCAGCAGCCCCGACGTGGCTAACACCGGGGAGCTGTTTTTT.

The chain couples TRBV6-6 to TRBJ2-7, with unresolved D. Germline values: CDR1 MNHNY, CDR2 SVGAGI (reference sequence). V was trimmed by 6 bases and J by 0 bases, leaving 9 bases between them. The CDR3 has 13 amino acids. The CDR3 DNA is TGTGCCAGCAGCCAAGTCTCCTCCTACGAGCAGTACTTC. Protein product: CASSQVSSYEQYF.

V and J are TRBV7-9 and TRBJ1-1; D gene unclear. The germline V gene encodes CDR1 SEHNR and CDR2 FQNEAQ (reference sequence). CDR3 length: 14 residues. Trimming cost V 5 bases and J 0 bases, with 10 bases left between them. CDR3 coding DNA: TGTGCCAGCAGCCTACGTGTAGTGAACACTGAAGCTTTCTTT. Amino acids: CASSLRVVNTEAFF.

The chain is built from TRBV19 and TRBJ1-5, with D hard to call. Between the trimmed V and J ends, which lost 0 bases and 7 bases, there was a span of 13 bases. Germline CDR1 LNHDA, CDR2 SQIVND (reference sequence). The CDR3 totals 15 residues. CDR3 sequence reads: CASSIDLSGFQPQHF. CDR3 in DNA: TGTGCCAGTAGTATAGATCTCTCGGGTTTCCAGCCCCAGCATTTT.

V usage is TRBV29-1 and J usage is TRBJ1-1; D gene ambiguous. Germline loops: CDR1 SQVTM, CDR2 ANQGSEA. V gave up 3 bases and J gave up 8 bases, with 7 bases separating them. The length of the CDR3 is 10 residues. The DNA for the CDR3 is TGCAGCGTTGAGGAAGGGGAAGCTTTCTTT. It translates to CSVEEGEAFF.